A selection of T cell receptor beta chains follows, all from one sample in a study of blood T cell repertoires in COVID-19. Profiling relied on immunoSEQ multiplex PCR, and the TCRdb table lists in-frame clones only, not all of them. The sample holds 200,000 to 250,000 clones, 85% to 90% seen once. The sequencing input was peripheral blood. Source of these receptors: a man aged 55 to 70 who had recovered from COVID-19. Each CDR3 is given with its conserved first and last residue. A D gene is named only where the DNA matches it firmly. Not all rows give a size; the values are once, few, many and, for expanded clones, a class.

d_gene: TRBD2; abundance: few; v_gene: TRBV28; j_gene: TRBJ2-7; CDR3aa: CASSLGTSGTYEQYF; CDR3nt: TGTGCCAGCAGTTTGGGGACTAGCGGGACCTACGAGCAGTACTTC
d_gene: TRBD2; abundance: .; v_gene: TRBV6-5; j_gene: TRBJ2-7; CDR3aa: CASMKVGGGGHEQYF; CDR3nt: TGTGCCAGCATGAAAGTCGGGGGGGGCGGGCACGAGCAGTACTTC
d_gene: .; abundance: .; v_gene: TRBV29-1; j_gene: TRBJ2-6; CDR3aa: CSASLLRNREGSGANVLTF; CDR3nt: TGCAGCGCTTCCCTGCTGAGAAACAGGGAAGGCTCTGGGGCCAACGTCCTGACTTTC
d_gene: TRBD1; abundance: .; v_gene: TRBV5-1; j_gene: TRBJ2-7; CDR3aa: CASSPRWDRGNYEQYF; CDR3nt: TGCGCCAGCAGCCCTCGATGGGACAGGGGCAACTACGAGCAGTACTTC
d_gene: .; abundance: .; v_gene: TRBV9; j_gene: TRBJ1-6; CDR3aa: CASSPGTFNSPLHF; CDR3nt: TGTGCCAGCAGTCCCGGGACATTTAATTCACCCCTCCACTTT
d_gene: .; abundance: .; v_gene: TRBV5-1; j_gene: TRBJ1-2; CDR3aa: CASSLAPSERGYTF; CDR3nt: TGCGCCAGCAGCTTGGCCCCGTCCGAGCGAGGCTACACCTTC
d_gene: TRBD1; abundance: .; v_gene: TRBV9; j_gene: TRBJ1-4; CDR3aa: CASSAPGQAGEKLFF; CDR3nt: TGTGCCAGCAGCGCCCCGGGACAGGCTGGAGAAAAACTGTTTTTT
d_gene: .; abundance: .; v_gene: TRBV5-4; j_gene: TRBJ1-2; CDR3aa: CASSFGSGAGYGYTF; CDR3nt: TGTGCCAGCAGCTTTGGATCAGGTGCGGGCTATGGCTACACCTTC
d_gene: TRBD1; abundance: .; v_gene: TRBV7-9; j_gene: TRBJ2-1; CDR3aa: CASSLAGQGRNEQFF; CDR3nt: TGTGCCAGCAGCTTAGCGGGACAGGGGCGGAATGAGCAGTTCTTC
d_gene: .; abundance: .; v_gene: TRBV9; j_gene: TRBJ2-7; CDR3aa: CASSVATSSSYEQYF; CDR3nt: TGTGCCAGCAGCGTAGCGACTTCAAGCTCCTACGAGCAGTACTTC
d_gene: TRBD1; abundance: .; v_gene: TRBV5-4; j_gene: TRBJ2-1; CDR3aa: CASSWGGDRGDNEQFF; CDR3nt: TGTGCCAGCAGCTGGGGAGGGGACAGGGGGGACAATGAGCAGTTCTTC
d_gene: .; abundance: .; v_gene: TRBV11-2; j_gene: TRBJ2-4; CDR3aa: CASSFSEGSLQYF; CDR3nt: TGTGCCAGCAGCTTCTCAGAGGGTAGCCTTCAGTACTTC
d_gene: TRBD1; abundance: .; v_gene: TRBV2; j_gene: TRBJ1-4; CDR3aa: CASMAGGRNEKLFF; CDR3nt: TGTGCCAGCATGGCAGGGGGCCGTAATGAAAAACTGTTTTTT
d_gene: .; abundance: .; v_gene: TRBV18; j_gene: TRBJ2-1; CDR3aa: CASSPWASGSFYNEQFF; CDR3nt: TGTGCCAGCTCACCATGGGCGAGCGGGTCGTTCTACAATGAGCAGTTCTTC
d_gene: .; abundance: .; v_gene: TRBV5-1; j_gene: TRBJ2-1; CDR3aa: CASSLNSGNYNEQFF; CDR3nt: TGCGCCAGCAGCCTCAACTCAGGAAATTACAATGAGCAGTTCTTC
d_gene: .; abundance: .; v_gene: TRBV28; j_gene: TRBJ1-1; CDR3aa: CASRSPTGFGTEAFF; CDR3nt: TGTGCCAGCAGATCCCCCACGGGTTTCGGCACTGAAGCTTTCTTT
d_gene: TRBD1; abundance: .; v_gene: TRBV18; j_gene: TRBJ2-2; CDR3aa: CASSPTGQGAGELFF; CDR3nt: TGTGCCAGCTCACCCACGGGACAGGGTGCCGGGGAGCTGTTTTTT
d_gene: .; abundance: .; v_gene: TRBV28; j_gene: TRBJ2-7; CDR3aa: CASTPEVYEQYF; CDR3nt: TGTGCCAGCACCCCGGAGGTCTACGAGCAGTACTTC
d_gene: TRBD2; abundance: .; v_gene: TRBV5-1; j_gene: TRBJ2-7; CDR3aa: CASSLAPTSGSSYEQYF; CDR3nt: TGCGCCAGCAGCTTGGCCCCGACTAGCGGGAGCTCCTACGAGCAGTACTTC
d_gene: .; abundance: once; v_gene: TRBV4-3; j_gene: TRBJ1-2; CDR3aa: CASSQDHASRGYTF; CDR3nt: TGCGCCAGCAGCCAAGATCATGCAAGCCGAGGCTACACCTTC
d_gene: .; abundance: .; v_gene: TRBV24-1; j_gene: TRBJ1-2; CDR3aa: CATSDRELTNGYTF; CDR3nt: TGTGCCACCAGTGATAGGGAACTGACTAATGGCTACACCTTC
d_gene: TRBD1; abundance: .; v_gene: TRBV19; j_gene: TRBJ2-3; CDR3aa: CASSRGQGITDTQYF; CDR3nt: TGTGCCAGTAGTAGGGGACAGGGGATCACAGATACGCAGTATTTT
d_gene: TRBD2; abundance: .; v_gene: TRBV28; j_gene: TRBJ2-5; CDR3aa: CASSLSTSASLETQYF; CDR3nt: TGTGCCAGCAGTTTATCAACTAGCGCCTCACTAGAGACCCAGTACTTC
d_gene: .; abundance: .; v_gene: TRBV29-1; j_gene: TRBJ2-4; CDR3aa: CSVAKGPQNIQYF; CDR3nt: TGCAGCGTGGCCAAGGGGCCCCAAAACATTCAGTACTTC
d_gene: TRBD1; abundance: .; v_gene: TRBV7-9; j_gene: TRBJ1-1; CDR3aa: CASSLGQGYTEAFF; CDR3nt: TGTGCCAGCAGCCTGGGACAGGGCTACACTGAAGCTTTCTTT
d_gene: .; abundance: .; v_gene: TRBV9; j_gene: TRBJ1-2; CDR3aa: CASSATGSEDYGYTF; CDR3nt: TGTGCCAGCAGCGCCACAGGTTCCGAGGACTATGGCTACACCTTC
d_gene: .; abundance: once; v_gene: TRBV6-5; j_gene: TRBJ1-2; CDR3aa: CASSTGGRSYGYTF; CDR3nt: TGTGCCAGCAGTACCGGGGGGCGCAGCTATGGCTACACCTTC
d_gene: TRBD1; abundance: .; v_gene: TRBV10-2; j_gene: TRBJ2-7; CDR3aa: CASSYQGQRPNEQYF; CDR3nt: TGCGCCAGCAGTTACCAGGGACAGAGGCCCAACGAGCAGTACTTC
d_gene: .; abundance: .; v_gene: TRBV10-3; j_gene: TRBJ2-1; CDR3aa: CATSNPTGDEQFF; CDR3nt: TGTGCCACCAGTAATCCGACAGGAGATGAGCAGTTCTTC
d_gene: TRBD1; abundance: .; v_gene: TRBV4-1; j_gene: TRBJ1-1; CDR3aa: CASSQQGVKTEAFF; CDR3nt: TGCGCCAGCAGCCAACAGGGGGTGAAGACCGAAGCTTTCTTT